This is a list of T cell receptor beta chains from one sample in a study of blood T cell repertoires in COVID-19. Repertoires were generated with immunoSEQ multiplex PCR, while TCRdb's copy carries only in-frame clones and drops some. The data show 50,000 to 80,000 clones, with approximately 89% seen just once and less than 1.5% held by the top ten. The sample taken for sequencing was peripheral blood. The receptors derive from a man in his 60s with acute or convalescent COVID-19. The CDR3 runs from the conserved cysteine through the conserved F or W. A D gene is named only where the DNA matches it firmly. The size of a clone is reported for some rows only, either as once, few or many, or as a class for expanded clones.

NA NA TRBJ2-1 TRBV20-1 TGCAGTGCTAGTAAAGGGGACAATGAGCAGTTCTTC CSASKGDNEQFF
NA NA TRBJ2-1 TRBV1 TGCACCAGCAGCCGAGTTAGCTATGAGCAGTTCTTC CTSSRVSYEQFF
NA TRBD1 TRBJ1-2 TRBV7-9 TGTGCCAGCAGCCTTCAGACAGGGGGGGAAGGCTACACCTTC CASSLQTGGEGYTF
NA NA TRBJ1-2 TRBV30 TGTGCCTGGAGTGTGGCCCAGGGTGGAGGCTACACCTTC CAWSVAQGGGYTF
NA NA TRBJ1-1 TRBV2 TGTGCCAGCTGTTCGGACCGAGGGAAGAACACTGAAGCTTTCTTT CASCSDRGKNTEAFF
NA NA TRBJ1-4 TRBV7-9 TGTGCCAGCAGCCAAGGGGGAAATGAAAAACTGTTTTTT CASSQGGNEKLFF
NA TRBD1 TRBJ1-2 TRBV7-9 TGTGCCAGCAGCCTCGACAGGGTTTCTAACTATGGCTACACCTTC CASSLDRVSNYGYTF
NA TRBD1 TRBJ1-5 TRBV7-2 TGTGCCAGCAGCTTAGCGTCAGGACAGGGAGACCAGCCCCAGCATTTT CASSLASGQGDQPQHF
NA NA TRBJ2-3 TRBV5-1 TGCGCCAGCAGCTTGGGGTCGACAGGAGTGATCCCAGATACGCAGTATTTT CASSLGSTGVIPDTQYF
NA TRBD1 TRBJ1-3 TRBV7-2 TGTGCCAGCAGCTACCCCGGGACAGGGAATAGTGCGGTGGGAAACACCATATATTTT CASSYPGTGNSAVGNTIYF
NA TRBD2 TRBJ2-3 TRBV3-1/TRBV3-2 TGTGCCAGCAGCCAAGACGGCCTAGCGGGGGGGCGGGCAGATACGCAGTATTTT CASSQDGLAGGRADTQYF
NA NA TRBJ1-4 TRBV24-1 TGTGCCACCAGTGAAGCCGGGACAACTAATGAAAAACTGTTTTTT CATSEAGTTNEKLFF
NA TRBD2 TRBJ2-3 TRBV19 TGTGCCAGTAACGGAGGGAGGGGTATGGGCACAGATACGCAGTATTTT CASNGGRGMGTDTQYF
NA NA TRBJ2-7 TRBV7-2 TGTGCCAGCAGCTTAGTCTTACGAGGATCCTACGAGCAGTACTTC CASSLVLRGSYEQYF
NA TRBD1 TRBJ1-2 TRBV7-2 TGTGCCAGCAGCTTAGGACCAGGGGGCTACTATGGCTACACCTTC CASSLGPGGYYGYTF
NA NA TRBJ1-6 TRBV2 TGTGCCAGCAGTGAATTGAGCTCCTATAATTCACCCCTCCACTTT CASSELSSYNSPLHF
NA NA TRBJ1-5 TRBV2 TGTGCCAGCAGGGAACAGGGCCAGGGGCAGCCCCAGCATTTT CASREQGQGQPQHF
NA NA TRBJ1-1 TRBV5-1 TGCGCCAGCAGCTTGGCCCTTCCCGGGACACAGAACACTGAAGCTTTCTTT CASSLALPGTQNTEAFF
NA NA TRBJ1-1 TRBV5-1 TGCGCCAGCAGCTTCCGTACTGAATGGAACACTGAAGCTTTCTTT CASSFRTEWNTEAFF
NA NA TRBJ1-5 TRBV18 TGTGCCAGCTCACCCGGGGGTAATCAGCCGAACCAGCATTTT CASSPGGNQPNQHF
NA TRBD2 TRBJ2-1 TRBV19 TGTGCCAGTAGTATAGGGACTAGCGCCTACAATGAGCAGTTCTTC CASSIGTSAYNEQFF
NA TRBD1 TRBJ1-5 TRBV2 TGTGCCAGCAACAACTGGGGACAGGGACAGCAGCCCCAGCATTTT CASNNWGQGQQPQHF
once NA TRBJ2-3 TRBV9 TGTGCCAGCAGCACCCGGGGGTCATGGGCAGATACGCAGTATTTT CASSTRGSWADTQYF
NA TRBD2 TRBJ2-1 TRBV4-1 TGCGCCAGCAGCCAAATCTTTTCTAGCGGGGCAGGTGAGCAGTTCTTC CASSQIFSSGAGEQFF
NA NA TRBJ2-7 TRBV2 TGTGCCAGCAGGCAGTCCTCCTACGAGCAGTACTTC CASRQSSYEQYF
NA NA TRBJ2-1 TRBV12-5 TGTGCTAGTGGTTTGCGAGGCGCGGAGAATGAGCAGTTCTTC CASGLRGAENEQFF
NA NA TRBJ2-1 TRBV18 TGTGCCAGCTCACCTGGGGCCGTGTCCTACAATGAGCAGTTCTTC CASSPGAVSYNEQFF
NA NA TRBJ1-5 TRBV5-8 TGTGCCAGCACATTGGGTACAGTCAACAATCAGCCCCAGCATTTT CASTLGTVNNQPQHF
NA TRBD1 TRBJ1-4 TRBV27 TGTGCCAGCAGTCCCACCGGGACAGGAAATGAAAAACTGTTTTTT CASSPTGTGNEKLFF
NA TRBD1 TRBJ1-5 TRBV5-1 TGCGCCAGCAGCCCTGGACAGGCCAATCAGCCCCAGCATTTT CASSPGQANQPQHF
NA NA TRBJ2-3 TRBV5-8 TGTGCCAGCAGGTCGGGAGCAGATACGCAGTATTTT CASRSGADTQYF
NA NA TRBJ1-4 TRBV19 TGTGCCAGTAGGCTAATCAGGGGTGCAACTAATGAAAAACTGTTTTTT CASRLIRGATNEKLFF
NA TRBD1 TRBJ1-5 TRBV27 TGTGCCAGCAGGCTCGGACAGGGGGGCAATCAGCCCCAGCATTTT CASRLGQGGNQPQHF
NA TRBD1 TRBJ1-4 TRBV12-5 TGTGCTAGTGGTTTGTCTTCTTCCGGGACAGGTGATGAAAAACTGTTTTTT CASGLSSSGTGDEKLFF
NA NA TRBJ1-1 TRBV10-3 TGTGCCATCAGTGAGTCAAACACACGTGAAGCTTTCTTT CAISESNTREAFF
NA NA TRBJ1-5 TRBV6-6 TGTGCCAGCAGTCGTTCGCAACTCGGCCAGCATTTT CASSRSQLGQHF
NA NA TRBJ2-1 TRBV6-1 TGTGCCAGCAGTGAAGCAGGGGGTGTGGATGAGCAGTTCTTC CASSEAGGVDEQFF
NA NA TRBJ2-7 TRBV29-1 TGCAGCGTTGATCGATACAGGGCTTTATACGAGCAGTACTTC CSVDRYRALYEQYF
few NA TRBJ2-7 TRBV28 TGTGCCAGCAGTTTAGCGGGGTACGAGCAGTACTTC CASSLAGYEQYF
NA NA TRBJ1-2 TRBV4-1 TGCGCCAGCAGCCAAACCCCCCAGTGGGGGGACTACACCTTC CASSQTPQWGDYTF
NA NA TRBJ1-1 TRBV11-2 TGTGCCAGCAGCTTTCCAGGGATGAACACTGAAGCTTTCTTT CASSFPGMNTEAFF
few TRBD1 TRBJ1-5 TRBV19 TGTGCCAGTAGTTCGAGGGACAGGGTTAGCAATCAGCCCCAGCATTTT CASSSRDRVSNQPQHF
once TRBD1 TRBJ1-3 TRBV19 TGTGCCAGTAGTAAACGGGACAGTGTAAACACCATATATTTT CASSKRDSVNTIYF
NA TRBD1 TRBJ2-3 TRBV5-1 TGCGCCAGCAGCGTGACAGGGTCAGATACGCAGTATTTT CASSVTGSDTQYF
NA TRBD1 TRBJ1-6 TRBV6-6 TGTGCCAGCAGAAAGGACAGGGTCGATTCACCCCTCCACTTT CASRKDRVDSPLHF
NA TRBD1 TRBJ1-6 TRBV5-1 TGCGCCAGCAGCCCGGACAGGGGTAATTCACCCCTCCACTTT CASSPDRGNSPLHF
NA NA TRBJ2-1 TRBV7-2 TGTGCCAGCAGCCTTAGAACACTAGGCGGATACAATGAGCAGTTCTTC CASSLRTLGGYNEQFF
NA TRBD1 TRBJ1-2 TRBV19 TGTGCCAGTAGTGACAACAGGGGGCGAGGCTACACCTTC CASSDNRGRGYTF
medium-sized NA TRBJ1-1 TRBV12-2 TGTGCAAGTCGCTTAGTAAGTCGTAAGGCGGACAGCATGAACACTGAAGCTTTCTTT CASRLVSRKADSMNTEAFF
once NA TRBJ1-1 TRBV7-9 TGTGCCAGCAGCTTAGAGGGGACAACAAATGAAGCTTTCTTT CASSLEGTTNEAFF